The source of this T cell receptor (beta chain) is a study of CD8 T cells in ankylosing spondylitis. The study's findings and limits: A CD8+ phenotype characterized the disease-linked clones, which were relatively rare in peripheral blood. What seemed typical of ankylosing spondylitis blood was a TCR beta motif built from several highly homologous variants. Existing reports had already noted some motif variants in reactive arthritis synovial fluid and blood.

This clonotype was picked up a small number of times. Its antigen remains unknown. 5'-RACE, quantitative and with molecular barcodes, yielded the TCR beta libraries. TCRdb independently ran MiXCR on the 5' RACE reads; one entry per CDR3 protein. The sample holds roughly 130,000 distinct CDR3 sequences; roughly an eighth are singletons and the top ten take about 3%. V dropped 3 bases and J dropped 4; count of bases not matched to a gene: 6. Germline V gene data show CDR1 as SGHNT and CDR2 as YENEEA. The CDR3 runs 15 residues. V and J are TRBV11-3 and TRBJ2-1; 7 bases match TRBD1. Sequencing used blood, either unsorted or a sorted T cell fraction (not recorded which). The TCR comes from a female donor with ankylosing spondylitis or in good health (not recorded which). Written as DNA, the CDR3 is TGTGCCAGCAGCTTTGACGGGACAGCGTACAATGAGCAGTTCTTC. It codes for CASSFDGTAYNEQFF.